This TCR beta chain was identified during a study of tumor and adjacent non-tumor tissue in lung cancer. For the study at large: Samples averaged around 4 million productive TCRbeta reads each. Whole-study findings and limits: In normal lung, the top 100 clones were significantly more dominant than in tumor. Shorter survival was associated with higher TCR diversity in tumors.

This clonotype was seen a handful of times. Its specificity is unknown. An end of the junction does not agree with germline; a read error may underlie this. The library came from three nested PCR rounds adapted from ARM-PCR protocols. TCRdb redid the calling of the multiplex PCR reads with MiXCR, one entry per CDR3 protein. The sample carries 60,000 or so distinct CDR3 sequences, over 60% recorded once. This sample's RNA came from whole unsorted tissue. More than 3 cm separated this lung sample from the edge of the tumor. Newly diagnosed lung cancer patients had thoracic surgery in China, August–late 2014, without prior chemotherapy. Germline CDR1 reads SGHAT; CDR2 reads FQNNGV. This CDR3 has 15 amino acids.

This TCR was recovered from a man in his 70s with non-small cell lung cancer. The V call is TRBV11-2, the J call TRBJ2-5, with a tentative D call TRBD1 (6 bases). The sample comprised distant non-tumor lung tissue. CDR3 residues: CASSLLGGALESQYF. The CDR3 DNA reads as TGTGCCAGCAGCTTACTAGGGGGTGCCCTAGAGAGCCAGTACTTC.